This T cell receptor (beta chain) was recovered during a study of shared clonotypes between healthy human individuals. Concerning this clone itself: Other DNA variants within this sample encode the same CDR3.

Assay used: immunoSEQ multiplex PCR; TCRdb lists only in-frame clones, some missing. Of just over 2,000,000 clones listed, roughly 95% are singletons. Germline loops: CDR1 MGHRA, CDR2 YSYEKL. CDR3 size: 13 residues. J was trimmed by 4 bases and V by 4 bases; bases with no gene match: 3. Terminally differentiated effector memory CD45RA+ cells were excluded from the naive CD8 cells, which were CD45RO-negative and positively selected for CCR7. The TCR sequence derives from a man younger than 35 in good health. The specimen sequenced was naive CD8+ T cells sorted from blood. This rearrangement joins TRBV4-1 to TRBJ2-7, with TRBD1 matching over 8 bases. The DNA for the CDR3 is TGCGCCAGCAGCCCCGACAGGGGATACGAGCAGTACTTC. Translated, it gives CASSPDRGYEQYF.